The 6 T cell receptor beta chains below all came from one sample that was sequenced in a study of identifying expanded T cells in peripheral blood. Sequenced by immunoSEQ multiplex PCR; TCRdb stores in-frame clones only, minus some. The sample gives around 130,000 clones, around nine tenths of which show up once; 8% to 9% is in the top ten. Material: blood. The receptors stem from a person aged 18 to 75 in good health.

The chain links TRBV19 to TRBJ1-2; D ambiguous. The germline V gene encodes CDR1 LNHDA and CDR2 SQIVND (reference sequence). Trimming left V 6 bases short and J 1 base short, with 12 bases between. The CDR3 contains 14 residues. Written as DNA, the CDR3 is TGTGCCAGTAGCTTCCAAGAGGGTAACTATGGCTACACCTTC. Translation: CASSFQEGNYGYTF.

The gene calls are TRBV7-9 and TRBJ1-2; D remains ambiguous. The CDR3 loop spans 14 amino acids. Germline CDR1 SEHNR, CDR2 FQNEAQ (reference sequence). Trimming stripped 8 bases from V and 6 bases from J, with 19 bases between. In DNA, the CDR3 is TGTGCCAGCTCATCCCAGAGCGGGCCCGATGGCTACACCTTC. Its translation: CASSSQSGPDGYTF.

The chain couples TRBV10-2 to TRBJ2-2; tentatively, D is TRBD1 or TRBD2 (5 bases each). The CDR3 covers 15 residues. V was clipped by 2 bases and J by 4 bases, with 11 bases between them. Germline V gene lookup returns CDR1 WSHSY and CDR2 SAAADI. CDR3 DNA sequence: TGCGCCAGCAGTGAGCGGGCAGGGACCACCGGGGAGCTGTTTTTT. This translates into CASSERAGTTGELFF.

The chain employs TRBV18 and TRBJ1-2; 9 bases map to TRBD1. The germline gives CDR1 KGHSH, CDR2 LQKENI. CDR3 size: 15 residues. The junction had 4 bases not matched to a gene; V was cut back by 0 bases and J by 5 bases. This CDR3 reads CASSPPGQGSYGYTF. The DNA of the CDR3 is TGTGCCAGCTCACCACCGGGACAGGGATCGTATGGCTACACCTTC.

The V and J genes are TRBV2 and TRBJ2-7, with TRBD1 identical over 11 bases. The trim removed 3 bases at V and 0 bases at J, leaving 4 bases unmatched. The length of the CDR3 is 16 residues. CDR1 and CDR2 from the germline V gene are SNHLY and FYNNEI. CDR3 amino acids: CASSDPGQGVSYEQYF. CDR3 nucleotides: TGTGCCAGCAGTGACCCGGGACAGGGGGTCTCCTACGAGCAGTACTTC.

V and J are TRBV11-2 and TRBJ2-2; D is ambiguous. CDR1 is SGHAT and CDR2 is FQNNGV in the germline V gene. CDR3 length: 14 amino acids. Trimming cost V 6 bases and J 1 base, with 9 bases left between them. CDR3: CASSPGRNTGELFF. The DNA of the CDR3 is TGTGCCAGCAGTCCCGGCAGGAACACCGGGGAGCTGTTTTTT.